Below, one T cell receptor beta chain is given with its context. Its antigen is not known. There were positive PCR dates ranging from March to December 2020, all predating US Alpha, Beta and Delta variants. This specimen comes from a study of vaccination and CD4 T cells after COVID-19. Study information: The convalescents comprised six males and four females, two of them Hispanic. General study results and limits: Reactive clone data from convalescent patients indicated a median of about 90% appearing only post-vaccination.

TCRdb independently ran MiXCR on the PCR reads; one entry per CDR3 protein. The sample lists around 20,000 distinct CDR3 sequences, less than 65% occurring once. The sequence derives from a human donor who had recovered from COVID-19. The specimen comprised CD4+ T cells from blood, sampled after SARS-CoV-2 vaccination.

The CDR3 DNA reads as TGTGCCAGCAGCGGCACCGGGACAGGGGTTCGGTACGAGCAGTACTTC. It yields the protein CASSGTGTGVRYEQYF. The rearrangement joins TRBV7-9 to TRBJ2-7; 10 nucleotides match TRBD1. CDR1 and CDR2 from the germline V gene are SEHNR and FQNEAQ (reference sequence). The CDR3 covers 16 residues. J gave up 4 bases and V 5 bases, and 11 bases lay outside the gene matches.